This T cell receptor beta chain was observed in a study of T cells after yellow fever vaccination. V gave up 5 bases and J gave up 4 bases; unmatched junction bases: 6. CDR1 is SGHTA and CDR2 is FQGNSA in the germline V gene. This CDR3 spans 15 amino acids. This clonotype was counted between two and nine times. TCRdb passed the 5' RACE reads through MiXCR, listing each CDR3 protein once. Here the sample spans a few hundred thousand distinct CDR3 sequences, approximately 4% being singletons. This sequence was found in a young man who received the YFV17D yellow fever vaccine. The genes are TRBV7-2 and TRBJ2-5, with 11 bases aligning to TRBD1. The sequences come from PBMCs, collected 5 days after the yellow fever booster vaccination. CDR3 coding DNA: TGTGCCAGCAGCGCCGGGACAGGGGGTGGAGAGACCCAGTACTTC. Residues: CASSAGTGGGETQYF.